The T cell receptor (beta chain) under discussion was sequenced for a study of molecular identifiers for immune sequencing clone quantification. Notes on the study in general: Reports indicate spiked Jurkat TCR RNA from one cell could be found among some 980,000 naive cells. Over 97% of CMV-specific effector molecules, but under 1% of naive ones, were in clones above 20 copies.

This clonotype was observed many times. Antigen unknown. TCRdb reanalysed the PCR reads using MiXCR and keeps one entry per CDR3 protein. There are around 86,000 distinct CDR3 sequences in the sample; about 20% occur only once, and about 0.85% lies in the top ten. The clonotype originates from a human donor in good health. Some libraries in this study had Jurkat cell RNA spiked in. The sequencing input was naive CD8+ T cells from blood, with Jurkat cell RNA spiked in. Documented subset: FACS-sorted CD8+CD4-CCR7+CD45RA+ naive T cells.

The CDR3 sequence is CSANHRGLPKNIQYF. In DNA form, the CDR3 reads TGCAGTGCAAACCACAGGGGGCTTCCCAAAAACATTCAGTACTTC. The rearrangement joins TRBV20-1 to TRBJ2-4; the match to TRBD1 covers 9 bases. The CDR3 length is 15 residues. CDR1 and CDR2 from the germline V gene are DFQATT and SNEGSKA (reference sequence). Germline trimming cut 6 bases from V and 2 bases from J; bases unmatched to any gene: 8.